The 9 T cell receptor beta chains reported below all come from one sample, sequenced in a study of blood T cells in healthy people across ages. PCR was performed a second time for roughly 7 to 12 cycles using a sample-barcoded 5' primer and a J-beta primer mix. TCRdb ran MiXCR on the 5' RACE reads and lists one entry per CDR3 protein. Among some 550,000 distinct CDR3 sequences listed, 40% to 50% were seen once. The specimen sequenced was blood. The receptors come from a man older than 75 in good health.

This clonotype occurred a few times. This chain links TRBV28 with TRBJ2-3, with D perhaps matching TRBD2 (6 bases). Per germline, CDR1 MDHEN and CDR2 SYDVKM. Trimming stripped 6 bases from V and 2 bases from J, with 12 bases between. This CDR3 comprises 14 residues. Here the CDR3 DNA reads TGTGCCAGCAGCACGGGGACTTACACAGATACGCAGTATTTT. As protein: CASSTGTYTDTQYF. Filled out from reference TRBV28 and TRBJ2-3, the complete variable domain reads DVKVTQSSRYLVKRTGEKVFLECVQDMDHENMFWYRQDPGLGLRLIYFSYDVKMKEKGDIPEGYSVSREKKERFSLILESASTNQTSMYLCASSTGTYTDTQYFGPGTRLTVL.

This sequence joins TRBV29-1 and TRBJ2-7, with D uncertain. V dropped 3 bases and J dropped 2 bases, with 11 bases sitting between them. Germline-derived CDR1 and CDR2 are SQVTM and ANQGSEA. There are 13 residues in the CDR3. CDR3 residues: CSVEGRTAYEQYF. The CDR3 bases are TGCAGCGTTGAGGGCAGGACCGCCTACGAGCAGTACTTC.

Only a few counts were recorded for this clonotype. CDR3 DNA sequence: TGTGCCAGCAGCCGGCCCGCCAGAGAGACCCAGTACTTC. This codes for CASSRPARETQYF. The V and J genes are TRBV7-2 and TRBJ2-5; D not certain. This CDR3 has 13 amino acids. Germline assignment: CDR1 SGHTA and CDR2 FQGNSA. V shed 5 bases and J shed 4 bases, with 11 bases lying between them.

The table lists this clonotype with many counts. A read error may account for a junction end that differs from germline. The genes are TRBV7-2 and TRBJ2-7; 8 nucleotides align to TRBD1. The length of the CDR3 is 14 residues. Per germline, CDR1 SGHTA and CDR2 FQGNSA. Here the CDR3 DNA reads TGCGCCAGCAGCTTGGGGACAGGTTCCTACGAGCAGTACTTC. Translation: CASSLGTGSYEQYF.

The J gene is TRBJ2-7, the V gene TRBV2; D call uncertain. Germline V gene data show CDR1 as SNHLY and CDR2 as FYNNEI. V lost 3 bases, J lost 4 bases, and 7 bases lay in between. The CDR3 has 12 amino acids. CDR3 loop: CASSDTSYEQYF. CDR3 DNA: TGTGCCAGCAGTGACACGTCGTACGAGCAGTACTTC.

V usage is TRBV5-1 and J usage is TRBJ2-1, with D possibly being TRBD1 (6 bases). V lost 0 bases and J lost 8, with 15 bases in between. Germline V CDR1 and CDR2: SGHRS, YFSETQ. The CDR3 totals 15 residues. CDR3 protein: CASSLARGFGDEQFF. CDR3 coding DNA: TGCGCCAGCAGCTTGGCCAGGGGTTTTGGCGATGAGCAGTTCTTC.

The sample holds a few counts of this clonotype. A much larger clone is a single base away; this may be a read error. The rearrangement uses TRBV24-1 and TRBJ2-1; 9 bases align to TRBD1. The end of the DNA fits TRBJ2-7 better, so the J call may be wrong. There are 15 residues in the CDR3. Germline CDR1 and CDR2: KGHDR and SFDVKD. CDR3: CATSDSGQGNNEQYF. DNA of the CDR3: TGTGCCACCAGTGATTCGGGACAGGGTAACAATGAGCAGTACTTC.

This clonotype showed up just a few times. This chain uses TRBV4-2 with TRBJ2-1; 8 bases map to TRBD2. Germline V gene data show CDR1 as LGHNA and CDR2 as YNFKEQ. CDR3 size: 14 residues. After removal of 0 bases from V and 15 bases from J, the junction contained 10 bases not matched to a gene. The DNA for the CDR3 is TGTGCCAGCAGCCAAGATAGCGGGGACTCCCAGCCGTTCTTC. It is translated as CASSQDSGDSQPFF.

J is TRBJ1-2 and V is TRBV4-3, with TRBD1 as a possible D gene (5 bases). CDR1 LGHNA and CDR2 YSLEER come from the germline V gene. Trimming pared 0 bases from V and 2 bases from J, leaving 10 bases between. The CDR3 totals 15 residues. CDR3 region: CASSQDLRENYGYTF. The CDR3 region has the DNA TGCGCCAGCAGCCAAGACCTCAGGGAAAACTATGGCTACACCTTC.